The 17 T cell receptor beta chains below come from one sample, sequenced in a study of response to subunit inactivated influenza vaccine. Via MiXCR, TCRdb re-called the RT-PCR reads, giving one row per CDR3 protein. The data hold under 550,000 distinct CDR3 sequences, with 7.5% to 8.5% observed a single time. The source was PBMCs from blood, collected about 24 months after vaccination. All receptors come from a man between 50 and 75 years old who received an inactivated influenza vaccine.

This clonotype came up many times. The chain is built from TRBV15 and TRBJ2-5; 8 bases agree with TRBD1. This CDR3 has 15 amino acids. In germline, CDR1 is LNHNV, CDR2 YYDKDF (reference sequence). J lost 2 bases, V lost 4 bases, and 6 bases had no gene match. This chain's CDR3 is CATSKRTGGQETQYF. The CDR3 DNA reads TGTGCCACCAGCAAGCGAACAGGGGGGCAAGAGACCCAGTACTTC. Looking up the rest from reference TRBV15 and TRBJ2-5 gives the full variable domain: DAMVIQNPRYQVTQFGKPVTLSCSQTLNHNVMYWYQQKSSQAPKLLFHYYDKDFNNEADTPDNFQSRRPNTSFCFLDIRSPGLGDTAMYLCATSKRTGGQETQYFGPGTRLLVL.

The CDR3 reads CASSLGQGTLFSGANVLTF. In nucleotides, the CDR3 is TGTGCCAGCAGCTTAGGACAGGGTACCTTATTCTCTGGGGCCAACGTCCTGACTTTC. This rearrangement joins TRBV11-2 to TRBJ2-6; TRBD1 aligns across 7 bases. This CDR3 is 19 amino acids long. Germline V CDR1 and CDR2: SGHAT, FQNNGV. J gave up 0 bases and V 1 base, and 9 bases lay outside the gene matches.

The chain uses TRBV12-3 or TRBV12-4 and TRBJ1-4; no definite D call. V shed 2 bases and J shed 0 bases, with 7 bases lying between them. The CDR3 contains 15 residues. The DNA for the CDR3 is TGTGCCAGCAGTTTAAGGGCAGCAACTAATGAAAAACTGTTTTTT. Protein sequence: CASSLRAATNEKLFF.

The chain combines TRBV12-3 or TRBV12-4 with TRBJ1-1; D unresolved. With 4 bases removed from V and 1 base from J, the gap between germline ends came to 10 bases. CDR3 size: 14 residues. Here the CDR3 reads CASSYQSTNTEAFF. CDR3 bases: TGTGCCAGCAGTTACCAGTCGACGAACACTGAAGCTTTCTTT.

The sample holds a few counts of this clonotype. V usage is TRBV4-2 and J usage is TRBJ2-7, with 10 nucleotides matching TRBD1. This CDR3 region has 16 residues. The V gene end was trimmed by 1 base and the J gene end by 3 bases; junction bases not matched to a gene: 6. CDR1 LGHNA and CDR2 YNFKEQ come from the germline V gene. The CDR3 here is CASSQGPGQGNYEQYF. CDR3 nucleotides: TGTGCCAGCAGCCAAGGTCCGGGACAGGGGAACTACGAGCAGTACTTC.

The rearrangement uses TRBV20-1 and TRBJ2-6; TRBD2 matches 7 bases. CDR1 is DFQATT, CDR2 SNEGSKA, per germline (reference sequence). This CDR3 has 18 amino acids. V lost 4 bases, J lost 1 base, and 13 bases stayed unmatched. CDR3 DNA: TGCAGTGCTATGGCCGGACTAGGGACGGGTTCTGGGGCCAACGTCCTGACTTTC. This gives the protein CSAMAGLGTGSGANVLTF.

This clonotype came up many times. The CDR3 DNA follows: TGTGCCAGCAGTTCGCCAACCTTTTCCTCAGGGTTTCGCACTGAAGCTTTCTTT. Its protein is CASSSPTFSSGFRTEAFF. The chain is built from TRBV28 and TRBJ1-1; TRBD1 might be the D (5 bases). V was clipped by 4 bases and J by 4 bases, with 25 bases between them. The CDR3 spans 18 residues. Looked up from germline, CDR1 is MDHEN and CDR2 is SYDVKM. Using reference TRBV28 and TRBJ1-1 for the parts outside the CDR3, the full variable domain is DVKVTQSSRYLVKRTGEKVFLECVQDMDHENMFWYRQDPGLGLRLIYFSYDVKMKEKGDIPEGYSVSREKKERFSLILESASTNQTSMYLCASSSPTFSSGFRTEAFFGQGTRLTVV.

The V call is TRBV12-3 or TRBV12-4, the J call TRBJ2-6; 8 nucleotides agree with TRBD1. The CDR3 has 15 amino acids. Losses at the gene ends were 6 bases for V and 2 bases for J; bases not matched to a gene: 3. CDR3 residues: CASRQDRAGANVLTF. DNA for the CDR3: TGTGCCAGCAGGCAGGACAGGGCTGGGGCCAACGTCCTGACTTTC.

This clonotype was observed at least ten times. The chain is built from TRBV11-2 and TRBJ2-2; 8 bases match TRBD1. Germline V gene lookup returns CDR1 SGHAT and CDR2 FQNNGV. Unmatched junction bases numbered 10, after V lost 5 bases and J lost 5 bases. This CDR3 is built from 16 residues. CDR3 DNA: TGTGCCAGCAGCGGACTCAGGACAGGGCTAACCGGGGAGCTGTTTTTT. Amino acids: CASSGLRTGLTGELFF.

This clonotype has a count of ten or more. The chain recombines TRBV5-1 with TRBJ2-7, with TRBD1 matching 8 bases. CDR3 length: 14 residues. Germline CDR1 and CDR2: SGHRS and YFSETQ. With V trimmed by 6 bases and J by 4 bases, 9 bases remained unmatched. The CDR3 region has the DNA TGCGCCAGCAAAGCCGGGACAGGACCTTACGAGCAGTACTTC. Amino acid sequence: CASKAGTGPYEQYF.

This clonotype appeared a few times. V is TRBV4-1 and J is TRBJ1-1, with D hard to call. Germline values: CDR1 MGHRA, CDR2 YSYEKL. The CDR3 length is 14 residues. V lost 0 bases, J lost 11 bases, and 16 bases lay in between. CDR3 amino acids: CASSQENPGRIAFF. The CDR3 DNA sequence: TGCGCCAGCAGCCAAGAAAACCCGGGGAGGATCGCTTTCTTT.

The sample holds many counts of this clonotype. The chain carries TRBV29-1 and TRBJ2-1; D tentatively fits TRBD1 or TRBD2 (6 bases each). The germline V gene has CDR1 SQVTM and CDR2 ANQGSEA. V was pared by 4 bases and J by 8 bases, with 21 bases between. This CDR3 spans 15 amino acids. The CDR3 is CSVVNAGTGTHEQFF. The CDR3 DNA sequence: TGCAGCGTTGTAAACGCCGGGACTGGGACACATGAGCAGTTCTTC.

This clonotype was seen more than once but under ten times. This rearrangement joins TRBV30 to TRBJ2-1, with 7 bases identical to TRBD2. This CDR3 has 15 residues. V gave up 0 bases and J gave up 3 bases; unmatched junction bases: 5. The germline gives CDR1 GTSNPN, CDR2 SVGIG (reference sequence). CDR3 region: CAWSVPGGRYNEQFF. Here the CDR3 DNA reads TGTGCCTGGAGTGTACCGGGGGGACGCTACAATGAGCAGTTCTTC.

This clonotype was counted between two and nine times. The J gene is TRBJ2-5, the V gene TRBV7-9, with D tentatively TRBD1 (6 bases). Germline V gene data show CDR1 as SEHNR and CDR2 as FQNEAQ (reference sequence). Trimming shortened V by 4 bases and J by 5 bases, and 14 bases separated the two germline ends. The CDR3 loop spans 14 amino acids. The CDR3 DNA sequence: TGTGCCAGCAGCTCTACTCAGGGGCGGGAGACCCAGTACTTC. Amino acid sequence: CASSSTQGRETQYF.

In its sample, this clonotype was seen a few times. This chain links TRBV18 with TRBJ2-1; a possible D gene is TRBD2 (5 bases). V lost 0 bases and J lost 0, with 9 bases in between. CDR1 KGHSH and CDR2 LQKENI come from the germline V gene. The CDR3 extends over 16 amino acids. The CDR3 loop reads CASSPPAGGSYNEQFF. DNA for the CDR3: TGTGCCAGCTCACCACCGGCAGGAGGCTCCTACAATGAGCAGTTCTTC. The complete variable domain, with remaining parts taken from reference TRBV18 and TRBJ2-1, reads NAGVMQNPRHLVRRRGQEARLRCSPMKGHSHVYWYRQLPEEGLKFMVYLQKENIIDESGMPKERFSAEFPKEGPSILRIQQVVRGDSAAYFCASSPPAGGSYNEQFFGPGTRLTVL.

The V gene is TRBV6-5, the J gene TRBJ2-3; 8 bases line up with TRBD2. CDR1 MNHEY and CDR2 SVGAGI come from the germline V gene. This CDR3 is 16 amino acids long. V gave up 0 bases and J gave up 4 bases; unmatched junction bases: 6. This CDR3 reads CASSYSNLAGADTQYF. DNA for the CDR3: TGTGCCAGCAGTTACTCGAACCTAGCGGGCGCAGATACGCAGTATTTT.

This clonotype appeared a few times. This rearrangement joins TRBV4-1 to TRBJ2-3, with D unclear. CDR1 is MGHRA and CDR2 is YSYEKL in the germline V gene. Trimming took off 0 bases at V and 12 bases at J, with 10 bases between the two ends. This CDR3 has 12 amino acids. The CDR3 sequence is CASSQDQRSQYF. The CDR3 DNA reads as TGCGCCAGCAGCCAAGATCAGCGATCCCAGTATTTT.